What follows are 30 T cell receptor beta chains derived from one specimen sequenced in a study of monozygotic twins with inflammatory bowel disease. TCRdb reprocessed the 5' RACE reads and keeps a single row for each CDR3 protein, giving no DNA. Its listing shows hundreds of thousands of distinct CDR3 sequences. Sequenced: blood. Receptor source: a human donor with ulcerative colitis or Crohn's disease, or a healthy co-twin of an affected twin (not recorded which).

The chain couples TRBV28 to TRBJ2-3. This CDR3 is 14 amino acids long. Germline V lookup: CDR1 MDHEN, CDR2 SYDVKM. The CDR3: CASSFGWVTDTQYF.

The chain joins TRBV5-1 to TRBJ2-7; TCRdb indicates TRBD1, and absent DNA this call remains unverified. The length of the CDR3 is 14 residues. Germline V gives CDR1 SGHRS, CDR2 YFSETQ. CDR3 in amino acids: CASSYSGTGSEQYF.

V is TRBV4-3 and J is TRBJ1-1. CDR1 is LGHNA and CDR2 is YSLEER in the germline V gene. The CDR3 length is 15 residues. CDR3 residues: CASSQDPRLNTEAFF.

This rearrangement joins TRBV12-3 or TRBV12-4 to TRBJ2-4; no DNA is available, so the TRBD1 call from TCRdb remains unchecked. There are 14 residues in the CDR3. The CDR3 sequence is CASKDNQAKNIQYF.

The CDR3 sequence: CASSQVYVTGNQPQHF. V usage is TRBV4-3 and J usage is TRBJ1-5. The germline V gene encodes CDR1 LGHNA and CDR2 YSLEER. This CDR3 is 16 amino acids long.

V gene TRBV4-1 combines with J gene TRBJ1-5. The CDR3 consists of 14 residues. Germline V gene lookup returns CDR1 MGHRA and CDR2 YSYEKL. This CDR3 reads CASSQATVRQPQHF.

The genes are TRBV4-2 and TRBJ1-5; there is no DNA to check the TCRdb D call of TRBD1. Germline V gene lookup returns CDR1 LGHNA and CDR2 YNFKEQ. This CDR3 is 16 amino acids long. The CDR3 here is CASSQDLQGYYQPQHF.

The J gene is TRBJ1-6, the V gene TRBV7-9. Germline V lookup: CDR1 SEHNR, CDR2 FQNEAQ (reference sequence). There are 15 residues in the CDR3. The CDR3 loop is CASSLRVTENSPLHF.

The V call is TRBV10-2, the J call TRBJ1-2. The CDR3 runs to 14 residues. Looked up from germline, CDR1 is WSHSY and CDR2 is SAAADI. The CDR3 here is CASSESMQVYGYTF.

The V gene is TRBV19, the J gene TRBJ2-2; TCRdb calls TRBD2, which cannot be checked without DNA. Germline values: CDR1 LNHDA, CDR2 SQIVND (reference sequence). This CDR3 comprises 11 residues. This chain's CDR3 is CASRFGGELFF.

V and J are TRBV7-2 and TRBJ2-3. CDR3 length: 13 residues. Looked up from germline, CDR1 is SGHTA and CDR2 is FQGNSA. The CDR3 region is CASSLELWVTQYF. Filled out from reference TRBV7-2 and TRBJ2-3, the complete variable domain reads GAGVSQSPSNKVTEKGKDVELRCDPISGHTALYWYRQSLGQGLEFLIYFQGNSAPDKSGLPSDRFSAERTGGSVSTLTIQRTQQEDSAVYLCASSLELWVTQYFGPGTRLTVL.

The gene calls are TRBV7-2 and TRBJ1-2; no DNA is available, so the TRBD1 call from TCRdb remains unchecked. Germline lookup yields CDR1 SGHTA and CDR2 FQGNSA. The length of the CDR3 is 18 residues. CDR3 loop: CASSIAPYRGRGVYGYTF.

This chain links TRBV5-4 with TRBJ1-2. The CDR3 consists of 15 residues. The germline V gene encodes CDR1 SGHNT and CDR2 YYREEE (reference sequence). CDR3 protein: CASWTAGLAHYGYTF.

The chain employs TRBV18 and TRBJ2-3; TCRdb's D gene call, TRBD2, goes unchecked for lack of DNA. The CDR3 extends over 16 amino acids. Germline CDR1 reads KGHSH; CDR2 reads LQKENI. CDR3 region: CASSHLSAGVTDTQYF.

The chain joins TRBV30 to TRBJ2-1; the TCRdb call, TRBD2, lacks DNA for checking. The CDR3 sequence is 16 residues long. The V gene's germline CDR1 is GTSNPN and CDR2 SVGIG (reference sequence). CDR3 in amino acids: CAWSVRGGRVNNEQFF.

The CDR3 spells CSVRTGNQPQHF. The chain carries TRBV29-1 and TRBJ1-5; TCRdb's D call of TRBD1 is untestable without DNA. The CDR3 runs 12 residues. Germline V CDR1 and CDR2: SQVTM, ANQGSEA.

This chain connects TRBV9 to TRBJ2-2. CDR1 SGDLS and CDR2 YYNGEE come from the germline V gene. The CDR3 covers 14 residues. The CDR3 sequence is CASGVVQYTGELFF.

The CDR3: CAGSALAGNLNEQFF. The chain recombines TRBV7-9 with TRBJ2-1; without DNA, the TCRdb call of TRBD2 cannot be checked. CDR1 is SEHNR and CDR2 is FQNEAQ in the germline V gene (reference sequence). The CDR3 consists of 15 residues.

This chain links TRBV19 with TRBJ1-2; with no DNA, the TCRdb D assignment of TRBD1 cannot be verified. CDR3 length: 14 residues. The germline V gene encodes CDR1 LNHDA and CDR2 SQIVND (reference sequence). The CDR3: CASSIQGAAYGYTF.

The chain has TRBV25-1 and TRBJ2-7; no DNA is available, so the TRBD2 call from TCRdb remains unchecked. In germline, CDR1 is MGHDK, CDR2 SYGVNS. The CDR3 is made up of 15 amino acids. This CDR3 is CASSEFLSGRHEQYF.

The chain carries TRBV27 and TRBJ2-5; without DNA, the TCRdb call of TRBD1 cannot be checked. This CDR3 comprises 14 residues. Germline V gene data show CDR1 as MNHEY and CDR2 as SMNVEV (reference sequence). CDR3 sequence reads: CASNPGHPQETQYF.

The chain combines TRBV4-3 with TRBJ1-2. CDR3 length: 13 residues. CDR1 is LGHNA and CDR2 is YSLEER in the germline V gene. This CDR3 is CASSQGPGGGYTF.

V and J are TRBV7-7 and TRBJ2-2; TCRdb picks TRBD2, but there is no DNA to check that call. Per the germline V gene, CDR1 is SSHAT and CDR2 is FNYEAQ (reference sequence). The CDR3 runs to 14 residues. This CDR3 is CASSLGAGTGELFF.

V gene TRBV5-6 combines with J gene TRBJ2-2; there is no DNA to check the TCRdb D call of TRBD1. The germline CDR1 and CDR2 sequences are SGHDT and YYEEEE. The CDR3 runs 16 residues. CDR3 region: CASRDRGLWNTGELFF.

The chain combines TRBV24-1 with TRBJ1-5; TCRdb lists TRBD1, though no DNA is available to test this call. Germline V gene data show CDR1 as KGHDR and CDR2 as SFDVKD. CDR3 size: 14 residues. CDR3 protein: CATSGTGGDQPQHF.

CDR3 loop: CASSSGQGRGRSYEQYF. The chain links TRBV12-3 or TRBV12-4 to TRBJ2-7; the TCRdb D gene call, TRBD1, has no DNA to confirm it. The CDR3 covers 17 residues.

The chain combines TRBV6-5 with TRBJ2-2; TCRdb indicates TRBD2, and absent DNA this call remains unverified. This CDR3 comprises 15 residues. CDR1 MNHEY and CDR2 SVGAGI come from the germline V gene. This CDR3 reads CASSYISSGAGELFF.

This chain links TRBV5-1 with TRBJ2-7. The CDR3 has 13 amino acids. Germline values: CDR1 SGHRS, CDR2 YFSETQ. The CDR3 region is CASSLNVDYEQYF.

The chain employs TRBV12-3 or TRBV12-4 and TRBJ2-6; checking the TCRdb D call of TRBD1 is not possible without DNA. This CDR3 is 17 amino acids long. The CDR3 loop reads CASRGDKDLSGANVLTF.

V usage is TRBV10-2 and J usage is TRBJ2-7. The germline V gene encodes CDR1 WSHSY and CDR2 SAAADI. This CDR3 region has 14 residues. CDR3: CASSESRTIQEQYF.